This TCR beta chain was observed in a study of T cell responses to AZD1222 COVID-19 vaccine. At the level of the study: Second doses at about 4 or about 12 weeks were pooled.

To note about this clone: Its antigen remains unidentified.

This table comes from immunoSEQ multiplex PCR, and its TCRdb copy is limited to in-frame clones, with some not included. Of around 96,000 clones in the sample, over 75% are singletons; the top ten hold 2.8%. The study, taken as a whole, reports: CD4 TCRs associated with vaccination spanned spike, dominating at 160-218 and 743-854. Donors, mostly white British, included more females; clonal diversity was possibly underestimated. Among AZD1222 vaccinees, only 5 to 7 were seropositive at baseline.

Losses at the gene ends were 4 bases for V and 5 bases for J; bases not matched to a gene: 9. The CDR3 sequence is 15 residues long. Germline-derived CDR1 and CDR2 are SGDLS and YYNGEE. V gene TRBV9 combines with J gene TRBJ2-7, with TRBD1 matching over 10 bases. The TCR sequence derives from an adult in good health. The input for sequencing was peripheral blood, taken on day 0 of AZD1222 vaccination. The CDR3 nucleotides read TGTGCCAGCAGCATTTACCGGGACAGGGGCGACGAGCAGTACTTC. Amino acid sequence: CASSIYRDRGDEQYF.